One and the same sample provided the 26 T cell receptor beta chains below, sequenced in a study of T-cell reconstitution after alpha-beta-depleted transplantation in children. Unique molecular identifiers featured in how the TCRbeta library was prepared. MiXCR, run by TCRdb on the PCR reads, gives a single entry per CDR3 protein. The table has about 250,000 distinct CDR3 sequences, 20% to 30% seen once. This specimen was PBMCs, mostly from graft donor cells, taken 360 days after TCRalphabeta/CD19-depleted stem cell transplant. These receptor sequences come from a female patient aged 2-10 years who had a stem cell transplant for congenital amegakaryocytic thrombocytopenia, so the T cells may come from the graft donor.

A few counts support this clonotype. As DNA, the CDR3 is TGTGCCAGCAGCCCCCCCGTGATGGGAGATACGCAGTATTTT. This gives the protein CASSPPVMGDTQYF. The V gene is TRBV12-3 or TRBV12-4, the J gene TRBJ2-3; D ambiguous. Between the trimmed V and J ends, which lost 6 bases and 5 bases, there was a span of 15 bases. There are 14 residues in the CDR3.

This clonotype was found a few times. The chain uses TRBV28 and TRBJ2-2; D is unresolved. The CDR3 length is 16 residues. The germline gives CDR1 MDHEN, CDR2 SYDVKM. V lost 6 bases to trimming and J lost 3 bases, with 17 bases between them. CDR3 sequence reads: CASSLEDRAHTGELFF. The DNA of the CDR3 is TGTGCCAGCAGCCTTGAGGACCGAGCCCACACCGGGGAGCTGTTTTTT.

The rearrangement links TRBV6-1 to TRBJ2-3, with D perhaps being TRBD1 or TRBD2 (5 bases each). V dropped 6 bases and J dropped 0 bases, with 16 bases sitting between them. This CDR3 is built from 16 residues. Germline V gives CDR1 MNHNS, CDR2 SASEGT. The chain's CDR3 is CASRRPGPRSTDTQYF. CDR3 bases: TGTGCCAGCAGGAGGCCGGGACCGAGAAGCACAGATACGCAGTATTTT.

This clonotype appeared once. The rearrangement uses TRBV18 and TRBJ2-3; 16 bases align to TRBD2. This CDR3 has 16 residues. Germline V gives CDR1 KGHSH, CDR2 LQKENI. Trimming took 3 bases from V and 6 from J; bases not matched to a gene: 3. The CDR3 nucleotides read TGTGCCAGCTCACCCGGGACTAGCGGGAGGGCCGATACGCAGTATTTT. Translation gives CASSPGTSGRADTQYF.

The chain employs TRBV18 and TRBJ2-1; TRBD2 matches at 15 bases. The CDR3 covers 20 residues. The trim removed 2 bases at V and 1 base at J, leaving 9 bases unmatched. In germline, CDR1 is KGHSH, CDR2 LQKENI. The CDR3 sequence is CASSPSRTSGRAGSYNEQFF. The CDR3 DNA reads as TGTGCCAGCTCACCATCCAGGACTAGCGGGAGGGCAGGGTCCTACAATGAGCAGTTCTTC.

The chain combines TRBV5-5 with TRBJ1-1; D remains ambiguous. The germline CDR1 and CDR2 sequences are SGHKS and YYEKEE (reference sequence). The CDR3 loop spans 14 amino acids. Trimming stripped 6 bases from V and 1 base from J, with 13 bases between. The CDR3 DNA follows: TGTGCCAGCATCAACGAAAACCGGAACACTGAAGCTTTCTTT. As protein: CASINENRNTEAFF.

The V and J genes are TRBV27 and TRBJ2-3; D not resolved. V lost 4 bases and J 3 bases, leaving 20 bases between the germline ends. Germline V CDR1 and CDR2: MNHEY, SMNVEV (reference sequence). The CDR3 is made up of 17 amino acids. CDR3 coding DNA: TGTGCCAGCAGTTCCTTTAAAGGACCCGAAGGAACAGATACGCAGTATTTT. It translates to CASSSFKGPEGTDTQYF.

The chain recombines TRBV20-1 with TRBJ2-7, with 7 positions matching TRBD1. Germline V lookup: CDR1 DFQATT, CDR2 SNEGSKA (reference sequence). Trimming took 3 bases from V and 0 from J; bases not matched to a gene: 8. The length of the CDR3 is 15 residues. The DNA for the CDR3 is TGCAGTGCTAGGACCGGGACAGTTGTCTCCTACGAGCAGTACTTC. It translates to CSARTGTVVSYEQYF.

The chain combines TRBV3-1 with TRBJ2-1; D is unclear. The CDR3 length is 12 residues. With 5 bases removed from V and 5 bases from J, the gap between germline ends came to 7 bases. Per the germline V gene, CDR1 is LGHDT and CDR2 is YNNKEL (reference sequence). The CDR3 DNA sequence: TGTGCCAGCAGCGTACGCCACAATGAGCAGTTCTTC. Protein: CASSVRHNEQFF.

Ten or more counts support this clonotype. The CDR3 here is CASSPYGPSEAFF. CDR3 nucleotide sequence: TGTGCCAGCAGCCCATACGGGCCCTCTGAAGCTTTCTTT. The chain carries TRBV12-3 or TRBV12-4 and TRBJ1-1, with D hard to call. Trimming took 6 bases from V and 6 from J, leaving 14 bases between them. The CDR3 spans 13 residues.

This clonotype was picked up many times. The chain is built from TRBV3-1 and TRBJ2-7; maybe TRBD2 (5 bases). V lost 3 bases and J lost 7, with 7 bases in between. This CDR3 region has 11 residues. Germline-derived CDR1 and CDR2 are LGHDT and YNNKEL (reference sequence). The CDR3 reads CASSHRGEQYF. The DNA of the CDR3 is TGTGCCAGCAGCCACCGAGGGGAGCAGTACTTC.

The gene calls are TRBV7-9 and TRBJ2-7, with 10 bases that match TRBD2. Per the germline V gene, CDR1 is SEHNR and CDR2 is FQNEAQ (reference sequence). The V and J ends lost 5 bases and 2 bases, in that order; junction bases with no gene match: 6. The CDR3 totals 15 residues. CDR3 protein: CASSIWTSGPYEQYF. The CDR3 nucleotides are TGTGCCAGCAGCATCTGGACTAGCGGACCCTACGAGCAGTACTTC.

This clonotype was counted a few times. This sequence joins TRBV12-3 or TRBV12-4 and TRBJ1-1; D uncertain. CDR3 length: 14 residues. Deletions cut 3 bases from V and 0 bases from J, with 8 bases between. CDR3 bases: TGTGCCAGCAGTTTCATCACTTTGAACACTGAAGCTTTCTTT. It specifies CASSFITLNTEAFF.

The rearrangement joins TRBV9 to TRBJ2-7; 9 bases agree with TRBD1. Trimming cost V 4 bases and J 2 bases; bases outside gene matches: 16. Germline loops: CDR1 SGDLS, CDR2 YYNGEE. The CDR3 contains 18 residues. CDR3 loop: CASSPRGVGTGTTYEQYF. Here the CDR3 DNA reads TGTGCCAGCAGCCCTCGCGGAGTTGGGACAGGGACAACCTACGAGCAGTACTTC.

This clonotype has a handful of counts. The J gene is TRBJ2-7, the V gene TRBV20-1, with TRBD1 identical over 9 bases. Per germline, CDR1 DFQATT and CDR2 SNEGSKA (reference sequence). V lost 6 bases and J lost 4; bases outside the gene matches: 13. The CDR3 covers 15 residues. As DNA, the CDR3 is TGCAGTGCCCAAGACAGGGGGTTGTCTATGTACGAGCAGTACTTC. It is translated as CSAQDRGLSMYEQYF.

This clonotype was seen at least ten times. The chain recombines TRBV27 with TRBJ2-1; 12 bases align to TRBD2. Trimming took 4 bases from V and 3 from J; bases not matched to a gene: 7. This CDR3 is built from 17 residues. Germline V gene lookup returns CDR1 MNHEY and CDR2 SMNVEV (reference sequence). CDR3 amino acids: CASSSVTSGSFYNEQFF. The DNA of the CDR3 is TGTGCCAGCAGTTCCGTGACTAGCGGGAGTTTCTACAATGAGCAGTTCTTC.

The V call is TRBV30, the J call TRBJ2-2; D not certain. The CDR3 sequence is 17 residues long. The V gene's germline CDR1 is GTSNPN and CDR2 SVGIG (reference sequence). V was pared by 0 bases and J by 3 bases, with 17 bases between. The CDR3 DNA sequence: TGTGCCTGGAGTGTCCCCCGAGAAAGGGCGTACACCGGGGAGCTGTTTTTT. It codes for CAWSVPRERAYTGELFF.

This clonotype has a single count. A much larger clone sits a single nucleotide away, making a read error possible. The chain uses TRBV25-1 and TRBJ2-5, with TRBD2 matching 9 bases. The CDR3 has 16 residues. Germline CDR1 reads MGHDK; CDR2 reads SYGVNS. The CDR3 protein is CASSAGLAGKGETKYF. CDR3 DNA: TGTGCCAGCAGTGCGGGGCTAGCGGGGAAGGGAGAGACCAAGTACTTC.

The chain links TRBV27 to TRBJ1-2; 9 bases are shared with TRBD1. In germline, CDR1 is MNHEY, CDR2 SMNVEV (reference sequence). V lost 2 bases and J lost 7; bases outside the gene matches: 5. The CDR3 loop spans 14 amino acids. CDR3 in amino acids: CASSLTGGTVGYTF. CDR3 nucleotides: TGTGCCAGCAGTTTAACAGGGGGCACGGTTGGCTACACCTTC.

The genes are TRBV7-9 and TRBJ1-5, with D tentatively TRBD1 (5 bases). Trimming shortened V by 4 bases and J by 2 bases, and 9 bases separated the two germline ends. Per germline, CDR1 SEHNR and CDR2 FQNEAQ (reference sequence). The CDR3 loop spans 14 amino acids. For the CDR3, the DNA is TGTGCCAGCAGCTGGGGGTTCGGCAATCAGCCCCAGCATTTT. Protein product: CASSWGFGNQPQHF.

This clonotype has more than one count but fewer than ten. This rearrangement joins TRBV4-2 to TRBJ1-3; possibly TRBD1 for D (5 bases). Germline V gene sequence: CDR1 LGHNA, CDR2 YNFKEQ. The CDR3 runs 16 residues. V was pared by 1 base and J by 0 bases, with 10 bases between. The DNA for the CDR3 is TGTGCCAGCAGCCAAGTATTCAGGGACTCTGGAAACACCATATATTTT. Translating it yields CASSQVFRDSGNTIYF.

In its sample, this clonotype was seen many times. The rearrangement links TRBV29-1 to TRBJ2-7; D unresolved. This CDR3 is 12 amino acids long. The V gene's germline CDR1 is SQVTM and CDR2 ANQGSEA. Trimming cost V 0 bases and J 9 bases, with 12 bases left between them. CDR3 in amino acids: CSVEDLDLGQYF. The CDR3 DNA reads TGCAGCGTTGAAGATTTGGACCTCGGGCAGTACTTC.

This chain connects TRBV23-1 to TRBJ2-5; D is unresolved. TRBV23-1 belongs to the ORF category, with a function that is uncertain. Trimming stripped 4 bases from V and 7 bases from J, with 4 bases between. This CDR3 region has 10 residues. The CDR3 loop reads CASSLVTQYF. The CDR3 DNA follows: TGCGCCAGCAGTCTGGTGACCCAGTACTTC.

This clonotype was picked up a small number of times. The rearrangement links TRBV7-2 to TRBJ2-1, with 13 bases identical to TRBD2. The CDR3 runs to 15 residues. CDR1 SGHTA and CDR2 FQGNSA come from the germline V gene. After removal of 5 bases from V and 7 bases from J, the junction contained 5 bases not matched to a gene. CDR3 residues: CASSTSGGAFNEQFF. Written as DNA, the CDR3 is TGTGCCAGCAGCACTAGCGGGGGGGCCTTTAATGAGCAGTTCTTC. The whole variable domain, remainder taken from reference TRBV7-2 and TRBJ2-1, is GAGVSQSPSNKVTEKGKDVELRCDPISGHTALYWYRQSLGQGLEFLIYFQGNSAPDKSGLPSDRFSAERTGGSVSTLTIQRTQQEDSAVYLCASSTSGGAFNEQFFGPGTRLTVL.

J is TRBJ1-4 and V is TRBV19; D gene ambiguous. The CDR3 consists of 15 residues. CDR1 and CDR2 (germline): LNHDA, SQIVND (reference sequence). V was pared by 3 bases and J by 5 bases, with 13 bases between. CDR3 DNA sequence: TGTGCCAGTAGTATTAGCAGGCGGGAAAATGAAAAACTGTTTTTT. Its protein product is CASSISRRENEKLFF.

The sample holds many counts of this clonotype. V and J are TRBV28 and TRBJ1-1; D possibly corresponds to TRBD1 (6 bases). Trimming removed 8 bases at V and 3 bases at J, with 16 bases between. The germline V gene encodes CDR1 MDHEN and CDR2 SYDVKM. The CDR3 is made up of 14 amino acids. The CDR3 DNA sequence: TGTGCCAGCGGTAAGACAGGCTCTTACACTGAAGCTTTCTTT. Its translation: CASGKTGSYTEAFF.